The clone carrying this T cell receptor (beta chain) was detected once. Its antigen is unknown. The data stem from a study of T cell responses to AZD1222 COVID-19 vaccine. Study-wide points: Close to half of spike-specific TCRs reportedly recognize unmutated variant regions. None of the repertoires were sampled until the peak T cell response had passed. Donors skewed white British and female; clonal diversity was possibly underestimated.

This table comes from immunoSEQ multiplex PCR, and its TCRdb copy is limited to in-frame clones, with some not included. The table records 150,000 or so clones, about 91% of them present only once. This CDR3 is built from 18 residues. V lost 3 bases to trimming and J lost 4 bases; unmatched junction nucleotides: 6. Germline V gene data show CDR1 as SGDLS and CDR2 as YYNGEE. The source material was peripheral blood, sampled on day 0 of AZD1222 vaccination. The clonotype was recovered from an adult in good health. The V and J genes are TRBV9 and TRBJ2-2, with 16 bases identical to TRBD2. The CDR3 nucleotides are TGTGCCAGCAGCGACGGGACTAGCGGGGGGGGACGCACCGGGGAGCTGTTTTTT. Its protein is CASSDGTSGGGRTGELFF.